This T cell receptor (beta chain) came from a study of T cell repertoires in enteric fever (dated by TCRdb to between 2017 and 2018). Describing the broader study: The Salmonella-specific repertoire of circulating effector CD4+ T cells was reconstructed from volunteers who had been experimentally challenged with Salmonella Typhi or Paratyphi A. Circulating effector CD4+ T cells that responded to Salmonella infection were identified with mass cytometry. T cell staining, including ex vivo staining, was performed with tetramers loaded with CdtB(105-125) peptide variants (SP110Y, ST110H). Live fluorescence barcoding was joined in the study by mass cytometry, by T cell receptor sequencing and by unbiased single-cell cloning. The full study reports these points: Accumulation of T cells not cross-reacting between serovars appeared to be driven by single amino acid variations in the immunodominant proteins CdtB and PhoN. Among the expanded clonotypes were cross-reactive responses to distantly related Salmonella serovars, as well as clones that recognized antigens found only in S. Typhi or S. Paratyphi A. The study pinpointed HlyE and CdtB as immunodominant T cell antigens specific to S. Typhi and S. Paratyphi A.

On this clonotype itself: Its cognate antigen has yet to be identified. Base qualities are missing; no much larger clone stands one base away.

The sequencer was an Illumina MiSeq. Clones were called with MiXCR by TCRdb after fastp trimmed the public reads at Q25, and only in-frame beta chains were retained. One record per CDR3 amino acid sequence lists the most common genes and DNA. The sample table records approximately 1,400 distinct CDR3 sequences; about 35% of these occur just once. About 20% of the sample goes to the ten largest clones. V loses 7 bases of germline sequence and J loses 2 bases, and the interval between the two ends is 17 bases. Inclusive of the bounding cysteine and phenylalanine, the CDR3 is 15 residues long. Just CDR3 DNA is preserved here, 45 bases in frame from base 1. Sequences SEHNR (CDR1) and FQNEAQ (CDR2) are obtained from the germline V gene (reference sequence).

The TCR was taken from a human donor with Salmonella enteric fever, either typhoid or paratyphoid (not recorded which). Sequenced sample: CCR7- CD38- CD4+ T cells from PBMCs. The chain employs TRBV7-9 and TRBJ1-1; no D gene can be assigned with confidence. This receptor carries the CDR3 CASIPGRAVNTEAFF. The DNA reads as follows: TGTGCCAGCATCCCCGGAAGGGCCGTCAACACTGAAGCTTTCTTT. Joined to the reference TRBV7-9 and TRBJ1-1 proteins, this CDR3 gives the full variable domain: DTGVSQNPRHKITKRGQNVTFRCDPISEHNRLYWYRQTLGQGPEFLTYFQNEAQLEKSRLLSDRFSAERPKGSFSTLEIQRTEQGDSAMYLCASIPGRAVNTEAFFGQGTRLTVV.